Presented here are 32 T cell receptor beta chains from one specimen sequenced in a study of vaccination effects on CD4 cells after COVID-19. Assay: immunoSEQ multiplex PCR; the TCRdb copy retains only in-frame clones and omits some. The table lists about 40,000 clones, around two thirds of them singletons. These receptors are not linked to any known antigen. CD4+ T cell isolation took place after 10 days of culture. Vaccine administered to participants consisted of two doses of either BNT162b2 or mRNA-1273. Sequenced material: CD4+ T cells from PBMCs cultured without peptide, taken after COVID-19 vaccination. These receptors were taken from a human donor who received a COVID-19 vaccine.

A few counts support this clone. The CDR3 sequence: CASSTATGTGELFF. DNA for the CDR3: TGCGCCAGCTCCACCGCCACAGGGACCGGGGAGCTGTTTTTT. The chain has TRBV5-1 and TRBJ2-2; D is possibly TRBD1 (6 bases). The V gene lost 7 bases and the J gene lost 5 bases, with 15 bases spanning the gap. Germline loops: CDR1 SGHRS, CDR2 YFSETQ. This CDR3 spans 14 amino acids.

This chain joins TRBV20-1 and TRBJ2-2, with 14 bases fitting TRBD2. The length of the CDR3 is 16 residues. Germline CDR1 and CDR2: DFQATT and SNEGSKA (reference sequence). The V segment lost 3 bases and the J segment 5 bases; nucleotides outside the gene matches: 5. This chain's CDR3 is CSASPGTSGSTGELFF. In DNA form, the CDR3 reads TGCAGTGCTAGTCCCGGGACTAGCGGGAGTACCGGGGAGCTGTTTTTT.

CDR3 nucleotide sequence: TGTGCCAGCAGCCGACCAGGGACTTGGGATGAAAAACTGTTTTTT. Amino acids: CASSRPGTWDEKLFF. The gene calls are TRBV6-2 or TRBV6-3 and TRBJ1-4; TRBD1 is a possible D gene (5 bases). V was trimmed by 6 bases and J by 6 bases, leaving 17 bases between them. The CDR3 length is 15 residues. Germline V gene sequence: CDR1 MNHEY, CDR2 SVGEGT.

The V call is TRBV12-3 or TRBV12-4, the J call TRBJ1-1, with D perhaps matching TRBD1 (6 bases). Trimming removed 5 bases at V and 9 bases at J, with 10 bases between. The CDR3 loop spans 11 amino acids. CDR3 nucleotides: TGTGCCAGCAGTAAAACAGGGAAAGCTTTCTTT. As protein: CASSKTGKAFF.

The V and J genes are TRBV4-1 and TRBJ1-1, with no clear D. From germline, CDR1 is MGHRA and CDR2 YSYEKL. The V and J ends lost 6 bases and 4 bases respectively, with 15 bases between them. CDR3 length: 14 residues. The CDR3 sequence: CASSGPLKGTEAFF. The CDR3 region has the DNA TGCGCCAGCAGTGGGCCCCTTAAGGGCACTGAAGCTTTCTTT.

The chain has TRBV5-6 and TRBJ2-7; possible D gene TRBD1, 5 bases. The V gene lost 0 bases and the J gene lost 2 bases, with 6 bases spanning the gap. This CDR3 comprises 13 residues. CDR1 is SGHDT, CDR2 YYEEEE, per germline. Here the CDR3 DNA reads TGTGCCAGCAGCTTGGAGACAGCCTACGAGCAGTACTTC. Translation: CASSLETAYEQYF.

The chain links TRBV2 to TRBJ2-2; tentatively, D is TRBD2 (5 bases). V was trimmed by 4 bases and J by 5 bases, leaving 14 bases between them. The germline gives CDR1 SNHLY, CDR2 FYNNEI. CDR3 length: 15 amino acids. The CDR3 spells CASSGVATLTGELFF. CDR3 coding DNA: TGTGCCAGCAGTGGGGTAGCGACCCTAACCGGGGAGCTGTTTTTT.

This sequence joins TRBV9 and TRBJ2-3, with TRBD2 matching 8 bases. V trimming: 1 base; J trimming: 2 bases; junction bases outside the gene matches: 9. This CDR3 has 17 residues. From germline, CDR1 is SGDLS and CDR2 YYNGEE. CDR3 coding DNA: TGTGCCAGCAGCGTAAAAGCGGGGGACCTACTCACAGATACGCAGTATTTT. Protein: CASSVKAGDLLTDTQYF.

V and J are TRBV12-3 or TRBV12-4 and TRBJ1-3, with D tentatively TRBD1 (6 bases). The CDR3 has 13 residues. V gave up 4 bases and J gave up 6 bases, with 10 bases separating them. The CDR3 region is CASSSDRVNTIYF. CDR3 sequence (DNA): TGTGCCAGCAGTTCGGACAGAGTAAACACCATATATTTT.

This clone was seen a single time. The gene calls are TRBV5-6 and TRBJ1-2; no definite D call. Germline V gives CDR1 SGHDT, CDR2 YYEEEE. The CDR3 has 13 amino acids. Trimming removed 0 bases at V and 4 bases at J, with 7 bases between. The CDR3 loop reads CASSLAGTYGYTF. In DNA, the CDR3 is TGTGCCAGCAGCTTGGCAGGAACCTATGGCTACACCTTC.

This clone has only a few counts. The chain links TRBV7-9 to TRBJ1-6; maybe TRBD1 (5 bases). V lost 1 base to trimming and J lost 7 bases, with 5 bases between them. Germline-derived CDR1 and CDR2 are SEHNR and FQNEAQ (reference sequence). This CDR3 has 13 residues. CDR3 sequence reads: CASSLGGNSPLHF. The DNA for the CDR3 is TGTGCCAGCAGCTTAGGGGGGAATTCACCCCTCCACTTT.

This chain connects TRBV6-6 to TRBJ2-1; 12 bases are a match to TRBD2. Germline assignment: CDR1 MNHNY and CDR2 SVGAGI (reference sequence). CDR3 length: 20 residues. The V segment lost 6 bases and the J segment 4 bases; nucleotides outside the gene matches: 19. CDR3 residues: CASSPTLDMTSGSVYNEQFF. The CDR3 nucleotides are TGTGCCAGCAGCCCCACCCTCGATATGACTAGCGGGAGTGTATACAATGAGCAGTTCTTC.

The chain has TRBV5-1 and TRBJ1-6, with TRBD1 matching over 8 bases. J lost 9 bases, V lost 0 bases, and 2 bases had no gene match. There are 14 residues in the CDR3. CDR1 is SGHRS and CDR2 is YFSETQ in the germline V gene. The CDR3 loop is CASSLGTGGSPLHF. The CDR3 nucleotides are TGCGCCAGCAGCTTGGGAACAGGGGGTTCACCCCTCCACTTT.

The chain links TRBV7-9 to TRBJ1-6; TRBD1 is a possible D gene (6 bases). Trimming stripped 5 bases from V and 2 bases from J, with 13 bases between. The germline V gene has CDR1 SEHNR and CDR2 FQNEAQ (reference sequence). The CDR3 totals 16 residues. The CDR3 region has the DNA TGTGCCAGCAGCCCCGGACAGAGCCCCTATAATTCACCCCTCCACTTT. It codes for CASSPGQSPYNSPLHF.

The chain carries TRBV7-9 and TRBJ1-6; weak D call: TRBD1 (5 bases). Trimming took off 6 bases at V and 6 bases at J, with 9 bases between the two ends. CDR3 length: 13 residues. The germline gives CDR1 SEHNR, CDR2 FQNEAQ (reference sequence). The CDR3 bases are TGTGCCAGCAGTGGGGGGAGTAATTCACCCCTCCACTTT. It translates to CASSGGSNSPLHF.

The V call is TRBV3-1 (or the pseudogene TRBV3-2), the J call TRBJ1-4; 9 bases agree with TRBD1. CDR3 length equals 16 residues. Germline V gene data show CDR1 as LGHDT and CDR2 as YNNKEL (reference sequence). V lost 1 base, J lost 6 bases, and 6 bases stayed unmatched. The CDR3 loop reads CASSQGVGTGYEKLFF. As DNA, the CDR3 is TGTGCCAGCAGCCAAGGGGTCGGGACAGGGTATGAAAAACTGTTTTTT.

This clone was counted only a few times. The rearrangement uses TRBV9 and TRBJ1-1, with a possible D match to TRBD1 (5 bases). Germline V gene data show CDR1 as SGDLS and CDR2 as YYNGEE. The V end was cut by 3 bases, the J end by 6 bases, with 18 bases between. The CDR3 runs to 15 residues. The CDR3 DNA is TGTGCCAGCAGCGGTCACTTGGGGGTAGCCGCTGAAGCTTTCTTT. It specifies CASSGHLGVAAEAFF.

The rearrangement links TRBV7-9 to TRBJ2-2, with 10 bases that match TRBD2. Germline V gene data show CDR1 as SEHNR and CDR2 as FQNEAQ (reference sequence). V shed 1 base, J shed 9 bases, and the junction held 8 bases outside the gene matches. This CDR3 has 16 amino acids. The CDR3 DNA is TGTGCCAGCAGCTTAGGCCTAGCGGGAGCTGAGCGGGAGCTGTTTTTT. Amino acid sequence: CASSLGLAGAERELFF.

The rearrangement uses TRBV5-6 and TRBJ1-2; 7 bases agree with TRBD1. Trimming cost V 4 bases and J 4 bases; bases outside gene matches: 4. This CDR3 contains 13 residues. Per germline, CDR1 SGHDT and CDR2 YYEEEE. The CDR3 nucleotides read TGTGCCAGCAGCCCAGGGGACAGCTATGGCTACACCTTC. It encodes CASSPGDSYGYTF.

The chain carries TRBV16 and TRBJ1-2; TRBD1 is a possible D gene (5 bases). CDR3 length: 15 amino acids. V gave up 0 bases and J gave up 2 bases, with 10 bases separating them. Germline CDR1 KGHSY, CDR2 FQNENV. The CDR3: CASSQSRGLNYGYTF. DNA of the CDR3: TGTGCCAGCAGCCAATCAAGGGGCTTGAACTATGGCTACACCTTC.

The chain has TRBV3-1 (or the pseudogene TRBV3-2) and TRBJ2-3, with TRBD1 as a possible D gene (5 bases). Germline V gene sequence: CDR1 LGHDT, CDR2 YNNKEL (reference sequence). Deletions cut 4 bases from V and 6 bases from J, with 11 bases between. This CDR3 is 13 amino acids long. The CDR3 sequence is CASSPQGWDTQYF. CDR3 sequence (DNA): TGTGCCAGCAGCCCCCAGGGATGGGATACGCAGTATTTT.

The CDR3 loop reads CASSHSRAQNSPLHF. The CDR3 nucleotides are TGTGCCAGCAGTCATAGCAGGGCTCAGAATTCACCCCTCCACTTT. This chain links TRBV28 with TRBJ1-6; a possible D gene is TRBD1 (5 bases). The CDR3 is 15 residues long. Trimming left V 5 bases short and J 7 bases short, with 15 bases between. CDR1 and CDR2 (germline): MDHEN, SYDVKM.

This clone has only a few counts. The chain links TRBV27 to TRBJ1-3, with no clear D. Germline V gives CDR1 MNHEY, CDR2 SMNVEV (reference sequence). Trimming took 7 bases from V and 4 from J, leaving 14 bases between them. The CDR3 is 14 amino acids. The CDR3 spells CASKVSMEGNTIYF. The CDR3 DNA reads as TGTGCCAGCAAAGTGTCTATGGAAGGAAACACCATATATTTT.

J is TRBJ2-1 and V is TRBV3-1 (or the pseudogene TRBV3-2); D is perhaps TRBD2 (5 bases). V lost 1 base to trimming and J lost 3 bases, with 19 bases between them. The CDR3 runs 18 residues. The germline V gene has CDR1 LGHDT and CDR2 YNNKEL (reference sequence). CDR3 bases: TGTGCCAGCAGCCAAGTTCTGAGGAGAAGCGGATACTACAATGAGCAGTTCTTC. Translation: CASSQVLRRSGYYNEQFF.

This rearrangement joins TRBV7-8 to TRBJ2-3, with 7 bases lining up with TRBD2. V lost 1 base to trimming and J lost 6 bases; unmatched junction nucleotides: 7. The CDR3 loop spans 15 amino acids. Per germline, CDR1 SGHVS and CDR2 FQNEAQ. The CDR3 region is CASSLGLRGGDTQYF. In DNA form, the CDR3 reads TGTGCCAGCAGCTTAGGACTGCGGGGAGGGGATACGCAGTATTTT.

The sample holds a few counts of this clone. The rearrangement joins TRBV11-2 to TRBJ2-7, with D perhaps TRBD1 or TRBD2 (5 bases each). In germline, CDR1 is SGHAT, CDR2 FQNNGV. This CDR3 is 13 amino acids long. Trimming took 9 bases from V and 1 from J, leaving 13 bases between them. The CDR3 DNA is TGTGCCAGGTTCGGGAACAGGTCCTACGAGCAGTACTTC. Its protein product is CARFGNRSYEQYF.

This sequence joins TRBV4-1 and TRBJ2-3; the match to TRBD2 covers 13 bases. V lost 5 bases, J lost 3 bases, and 8 bases stayed unmatched. The length of the CDR3 is 17 residues. Germline V gene data show CDR1 as MGHRA and CDR2 as YSYEKL. The DNA of the CDR3 is TGCGCCAGCAGCTCAGGGGCACTAGCGGGAGGGACAGATACGCAGTATTTT. This encodes CASSSGALAGGTDTQYF.

The V and J genes are TRBV3-1 (or the pseudogene TRBV3-2) and TRBJ1-2; the D gene is possibly TRBD1 (5 bases). This CDR3 has 14 residues. V was shortened by 0 bases and J by 7 bases, with 12 bases between the two germline ends. Germline V lookup: CDR1 LGHDT, CDR2 YNNKEL (reference sequence). As DNA, the CDR3 is TGTGCCAGCAGCCAAGACGTCCAGGGCAGTGGCTACACCTTC. Amino acids: CASSQDVQGSGYTF.

This clone has a single count. This chain connects TRBV5-1 to TRBJ1-4; D remains unclear. Germline V gene lookup returns CDR1 SGHRS and CDR2 YFSETQ. V lost 2 bases and J 5 bases, leaving 7 bases between the germline ends. This CDR3 is 13 amino acids long. CDR3 sequence reads: CASSFFLNEKLFF. CDR3 in DNA: TGCGCCAGCAGCTTCTTCCTCAATGAAAAACTGTTTTTT.

The chain links TRBV10-1 to TRBJ2-1, with D possibly being TRBD1 (5 bases). The CDR3 totals 13 residues. V gave up 2 bases and J gave up 5 bases, with 7 bases separating them. The germline V gene has CDR1 WNHNN and CDR2 SYGVQD (reference sequence). CDR3 amino acids: CASSEKTDNEQFF. The CDR3 bases are TGCGCCAGCAGTGAGAAGACAGACAATGAGCAGTTCTTC.

This rearrangement joins TRBV5-4 to TRBJ1-3; D is unclear. The CDR3 consists of 14 residues. V dropped 0 bases and J dropped 2 bases, with 6 bases sitting between them. The V gene's germline CDR1 is SGHNT and CDR2 YYREEE (reference sequence). CDR3 nucleotides: TGTGCCAGCAGCTTGGGCACCACTGGAAACACCATATATTTT. Translating it yields CASSLGTTGNTIYF.

The chain is built from TRBV7-8 and TRBJ1-1; D ambiguous. The CDR3 is 14 amino acids. V lost 5 bases and J 7 bases, leaving 17 bases between the germline ends. Germline CDR1 reads SGHVS; CDR2 reads FQNEAQ. CDR3 amino acids: CASSRKFTGSEAFF. The CDR3 DNA follows: TGTGCCAGCAGCCGCAAGTTTACGGGGAGTGAAGCTTTCTTT.